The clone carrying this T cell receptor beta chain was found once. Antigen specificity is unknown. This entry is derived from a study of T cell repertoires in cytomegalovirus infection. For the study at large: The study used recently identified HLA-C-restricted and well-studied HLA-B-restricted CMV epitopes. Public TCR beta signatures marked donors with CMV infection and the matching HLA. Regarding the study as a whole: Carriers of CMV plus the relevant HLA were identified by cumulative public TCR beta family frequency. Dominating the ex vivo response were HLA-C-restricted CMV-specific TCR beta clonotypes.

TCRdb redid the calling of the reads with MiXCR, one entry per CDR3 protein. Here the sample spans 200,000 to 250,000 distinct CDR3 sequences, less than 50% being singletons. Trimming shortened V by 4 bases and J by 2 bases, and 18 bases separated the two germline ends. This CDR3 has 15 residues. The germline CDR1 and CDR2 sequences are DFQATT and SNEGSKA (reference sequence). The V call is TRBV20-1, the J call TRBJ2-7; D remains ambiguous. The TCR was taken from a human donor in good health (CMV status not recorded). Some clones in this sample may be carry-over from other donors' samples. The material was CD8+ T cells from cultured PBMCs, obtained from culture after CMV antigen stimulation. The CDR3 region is CSATIGRARPYEQYF. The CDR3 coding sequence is TGCAGTGCTACTATTGGCCGGGCTCGTCCCTACGAGCAGTACTTC.